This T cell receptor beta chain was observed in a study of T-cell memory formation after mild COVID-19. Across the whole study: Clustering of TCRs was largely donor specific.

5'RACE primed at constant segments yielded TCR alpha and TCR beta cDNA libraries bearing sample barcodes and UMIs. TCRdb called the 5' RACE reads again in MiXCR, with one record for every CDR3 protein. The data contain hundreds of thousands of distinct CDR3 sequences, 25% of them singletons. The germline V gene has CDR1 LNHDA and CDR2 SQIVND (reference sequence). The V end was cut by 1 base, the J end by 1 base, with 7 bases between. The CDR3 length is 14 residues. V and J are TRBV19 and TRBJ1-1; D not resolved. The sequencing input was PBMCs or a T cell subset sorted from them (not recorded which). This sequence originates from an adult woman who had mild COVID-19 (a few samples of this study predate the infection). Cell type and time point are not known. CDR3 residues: CASSIGWENTEAFF. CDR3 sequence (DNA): TGTGCCAGTAGTATAGGGTGGGAGAACACTGAAGCTTTCTTT.